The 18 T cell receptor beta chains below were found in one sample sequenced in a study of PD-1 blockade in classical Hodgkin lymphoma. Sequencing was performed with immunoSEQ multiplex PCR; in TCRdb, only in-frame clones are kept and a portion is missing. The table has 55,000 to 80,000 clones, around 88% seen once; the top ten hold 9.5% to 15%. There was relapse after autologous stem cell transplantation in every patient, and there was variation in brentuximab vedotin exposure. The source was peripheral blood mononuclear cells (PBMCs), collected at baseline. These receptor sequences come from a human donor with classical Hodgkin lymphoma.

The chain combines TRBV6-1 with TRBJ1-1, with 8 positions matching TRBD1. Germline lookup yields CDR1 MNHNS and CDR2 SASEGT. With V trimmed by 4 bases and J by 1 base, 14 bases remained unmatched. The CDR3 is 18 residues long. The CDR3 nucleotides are TGTGCCAGCAGTGCCTCCTTTGACAGGGGACCCAGGAACACTGAAGCTTTCTTT. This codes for CASSASFDRGPRNTEAFF.

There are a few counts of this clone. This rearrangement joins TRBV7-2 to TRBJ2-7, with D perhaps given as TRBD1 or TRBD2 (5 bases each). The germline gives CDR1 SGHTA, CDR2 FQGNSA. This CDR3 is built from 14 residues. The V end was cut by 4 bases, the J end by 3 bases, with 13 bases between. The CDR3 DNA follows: TGTGCCAGCAGCTACCCGGGACGGGGCTACGAGCAGTACTTC. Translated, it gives CASSYPGRGYEQYF.

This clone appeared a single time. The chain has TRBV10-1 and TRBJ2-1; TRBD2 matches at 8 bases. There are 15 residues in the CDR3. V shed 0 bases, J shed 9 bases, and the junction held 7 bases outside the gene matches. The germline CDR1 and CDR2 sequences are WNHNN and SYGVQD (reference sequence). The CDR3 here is CASSESAGGISEQFF. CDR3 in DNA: TGCGCCAGCAGTGAGTCGGCGGGGGGAATAAGTGAGCAGTTCTTC.

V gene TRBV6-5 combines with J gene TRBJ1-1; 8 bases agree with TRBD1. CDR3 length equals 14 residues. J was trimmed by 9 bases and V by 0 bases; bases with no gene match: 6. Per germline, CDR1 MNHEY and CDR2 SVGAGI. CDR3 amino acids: CASSYSSGQAKAFF. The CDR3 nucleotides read TGTGCCAGCAGTTACTCTTCGGGACAGGCTAAAGCTTTCTTT.

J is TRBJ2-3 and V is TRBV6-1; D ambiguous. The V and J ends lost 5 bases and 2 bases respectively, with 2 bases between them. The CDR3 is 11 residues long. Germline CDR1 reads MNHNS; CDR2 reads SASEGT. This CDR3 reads CASSPTDTQYF. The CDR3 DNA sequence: TGTGCCAGCAGTCCCACAGATACGCAGTATTTT.

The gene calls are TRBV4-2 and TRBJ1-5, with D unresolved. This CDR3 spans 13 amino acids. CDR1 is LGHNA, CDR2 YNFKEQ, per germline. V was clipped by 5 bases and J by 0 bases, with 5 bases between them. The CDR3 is CASSWGSNQPQHF. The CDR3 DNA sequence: TGTGCCAGCAGCTGGGGTAGCAATCAGCCCCAGCATTTT.

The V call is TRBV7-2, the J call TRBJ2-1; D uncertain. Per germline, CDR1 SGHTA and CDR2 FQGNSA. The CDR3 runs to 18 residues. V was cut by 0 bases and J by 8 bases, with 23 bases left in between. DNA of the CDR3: TGTGCCAGCAGCTTAGCGCCCCTCCCCTCGGACGGGTGGGATGAGCAGTTCTTC. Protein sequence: CASSLAPLPSDGWDEQFF.

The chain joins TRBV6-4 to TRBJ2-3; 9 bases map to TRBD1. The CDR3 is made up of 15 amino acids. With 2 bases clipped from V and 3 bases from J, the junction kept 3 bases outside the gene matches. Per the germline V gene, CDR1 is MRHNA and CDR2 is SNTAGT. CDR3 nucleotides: TGTGCCAGCAGTGACAGGACAGGGGAGACAGATACGCAGTATTTT. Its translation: CASSDRTGETDTQYF.

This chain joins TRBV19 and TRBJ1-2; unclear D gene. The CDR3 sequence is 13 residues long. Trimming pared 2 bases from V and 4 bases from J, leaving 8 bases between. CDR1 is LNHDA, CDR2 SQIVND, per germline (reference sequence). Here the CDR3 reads CASSIIGFYGYTF. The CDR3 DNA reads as TGTGCCAGTAGTATAATAGGGTTCTATGGCTACACCTTC.

CDR3 sequence reads: CASSQDRENNEQFF. The CDR3 DNA follows: TGTGCCAGCAGTCAAGACAGGGAGAACAATGAGCAGTTCTTC. This chain connects TRBV2 to TRBJ2-1; TRBD1 aligns across 7 bases. The CDR3 has 14 residues. Unmatched junction bases numbered 6, after V lost 5 bases and J lost 5 bases. In germline, CDR1 is SNHLY, CDR2 FYNNEI.

CDR3 coding DNA: TGTGCCAGCAGCTCCCCACCGCGACAGGGGTATATCGACGAGCAGTACTTC. It yields the protein CASSSPPRQGYIDEQYF. V and J are TRBV5-4 and TRBJ2-7; 8 bases agree with TRBD1. The CDR3 has 17 residues. Looked up from germline, CDR1 is SGHNT and CDR2 is YYREEE (reference sequence). The V segment lost 3 bases and the J segment 5 bases; nucleotides outside the gene matches: 16.

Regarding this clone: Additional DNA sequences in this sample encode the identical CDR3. The CDR3 protein is CASSHAEYYEQYF. CDR3 bases: TGCGCCAGCAGCCACGCGGAGTACTACGAGCAGTACTTC. The gene calls are TRBV4-3 and TRBJ2-7; D is unclear. This CDR3 region has 13 residues. The ends were cut back, 3 bases at V and 3 bases at J, with 9 bases in the middle. Looked up from germline, CDR1 is LGHNA and CDR2 is YSLEER.

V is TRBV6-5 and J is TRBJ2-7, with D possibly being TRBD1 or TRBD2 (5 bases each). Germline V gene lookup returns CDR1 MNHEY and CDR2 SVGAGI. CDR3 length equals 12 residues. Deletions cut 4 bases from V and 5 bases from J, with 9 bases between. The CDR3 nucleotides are TGTGCCAGCAGTTCGGGGCGGGACGAGCAGTACTTC. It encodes CASSSGRDEQYF.

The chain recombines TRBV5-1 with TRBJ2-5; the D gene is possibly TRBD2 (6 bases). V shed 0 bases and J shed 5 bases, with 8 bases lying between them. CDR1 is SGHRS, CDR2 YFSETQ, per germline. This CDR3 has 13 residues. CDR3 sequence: CASSLGGLETQYF. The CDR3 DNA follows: TGCGCCAGCAGCTTGGGGGGACTGGAGACCCAGTACTTC.

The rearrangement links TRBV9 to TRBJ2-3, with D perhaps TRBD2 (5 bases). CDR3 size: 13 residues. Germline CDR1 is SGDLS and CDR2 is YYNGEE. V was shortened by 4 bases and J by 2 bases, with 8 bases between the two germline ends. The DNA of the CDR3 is TGTGCCAGCAGCCTTGACTACACAGATACGCAGTATTTT. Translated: CASSLDYTDTQYF.

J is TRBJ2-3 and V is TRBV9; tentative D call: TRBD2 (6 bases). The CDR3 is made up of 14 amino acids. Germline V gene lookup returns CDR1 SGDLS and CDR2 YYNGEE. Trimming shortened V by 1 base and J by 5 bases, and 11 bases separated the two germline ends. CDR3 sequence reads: CASSVFGTQDTQYF. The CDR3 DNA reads TGTGCCAGCAGCGTATTCGGGACTCAAGATACGCAGTATTTT.

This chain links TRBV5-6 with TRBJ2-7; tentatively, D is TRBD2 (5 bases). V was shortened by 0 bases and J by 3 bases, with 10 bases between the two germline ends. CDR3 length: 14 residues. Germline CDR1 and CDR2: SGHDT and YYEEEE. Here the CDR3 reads CASSLAAAGYEQYF. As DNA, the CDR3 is TGTGCCAGCAGCTTGGCCGCGGCGGGCTACGAGCAGTACTTC.

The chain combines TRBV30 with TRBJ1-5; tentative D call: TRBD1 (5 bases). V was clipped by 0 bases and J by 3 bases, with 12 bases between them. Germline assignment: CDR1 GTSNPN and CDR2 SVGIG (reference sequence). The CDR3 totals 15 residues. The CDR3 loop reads CAWSVGQADNQPQHF. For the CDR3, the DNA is TGTGCCTGGAGTGTGGGGCAAGCTGACAATCAGCCCCAGCATTTT.